Listed below are T cell receptor beta chains from one sample, sequenced in a study of shared clonotypes between healthy human individuals. The assay was immunoSEQ multiplex PCR, and TCRdb's table has in-frame clones only and misses some. The table lists 900,000 to 1,200,000 clones, around 78% of them singletons. The sequenced sample consisted of memory CD4+ T cells from PBMCs. Receptors originate from a young man in good health. Some clones in this sample may be carry-over from other donors' samples. CDR3s include the opening cysteine and the closing phenylalanine or tryptophan. D genes are given only for firm matches. Size is stated for part of the rows, as once, few or many counts, or as a class when the clone is expanded.

cdr3_aa cdr3_nt v_call clone_size d_call j_call
CASSTDGTAGNQPQHF TGTGCCAGTAGTACCGACGGGACTGCCGGCAATCAGCCCCAGCATTTT TRBV19 - - TRBJ1-5
CASSPYLTSGSGDTQYF TGTGCCAGCAGCCCATATTTGACTAGCGGGAGTGGAGATACGCAGTATTTT TRBV5-5 - TRBD2 TRBJ2-3
CASSIDRQYGYTF TGTGCCAGTAGTATAGATCGCCAGTATGGCTACACCTTC TRBV19 - - TRBJ1-2
CAWKLGQGGSSYTF TGTGCCTGGAAGCTAGGGCAGGGGGGGTCTAGCTACACCTTC TRBV30 - TRBD1 TRBJ1-2
CASSPRWNEQFF TGTGCCAGCAGCCCGCGGTGGAATGAGCAGTTCTTC TRBV7-2 - - TRBJ2-1
CASSTLAGGTDTQYF TGTGCCAGCAGTACACTAGCGGGAGGCACAGATACGCAGTATTTT TRBV28 few TRBD2 TRBJ2-3
CASSLMGAKQFF TGTGCCAGCAGCTTAATGGGAGCAAAGCAGTTCTTC TRBV7-2 - - TRBJ2-1
CASSLEPGTEAFF TGTGCCAGCAGCTTGGAACCGGGCACTGAAGCTTTCTTT TRBV5-4 - - TRBJ1-1
CSAVGETQYF TGCAGTGCTGTCGGTGAGACCCAGTACTTC TRBV20-1 - - TRBJ2-5
CASSHRVESNQPQHF TGTGCCAGCAGCCACAGGGTGGAGAGCAATCAGCCCCAGCATTTT TRBV6-1 - - TRBJ1-5
CASSPARPNTEAFF TGCGCCAGCAGCCCCGCACGGCCGAACACTGAAGCTTTCTTT TRBV5-1 - - TRBJ1-1
CASRLAGRYEQYF TGTGCCTCCCGACTAGCGGGGCGCTACGAGCAGTACTTC TRBV30 - TRBD2 TRBJ2-7
CSAPIGTGYTF TGCAGTGCCCCGATCGGGACCGGCTACACCTTC TRBV20-1 few - TRBJ1-2
CASSPSRQGNTEAFF TGTGCCAGCTCACCTTCAAGACAGGGGAACACTGAAGCTTTCTTT TRBV18 - TRBD1 TRBJ1-1
CASSGLGTSGSYEQYF TGTGCCAGCAGCGGCCTCGGGACTAGCGGGAGCTACGAGCAGTACTTC TRBV11-3 - TRBD2 TRBJ2-7
CASSSSSGRAHEQFF TGTGCCAGCAGCTCCTCTAGCGGGAGGGCCCATGAGCAGTTCTTC TRBV7-3 - TRBD2 TRBJ2-1
CASSKWADTQYF TGTGCCAGCAGCAAGTGGGCAGATACGCAGTATTTT TRBV7-2 - - TRBJ2-3
CASSLGSSGNTIYF TGTGCCAGCAGCTTAGGGTCCTCTGGAAACACCATATATTTT TRBV5-8 few - TRBJ1-3
CASSERSFGYTF TGTGCCAGCAGTGAGAGGTCCTTTGGCTACACCTTC TRBV2 - - TRBJ1-2
CASSSPDLNTEAFF TGTGCCAGCAGCTCACCCGATCTGAACACTGAAGCTTTCTTT TRBV28 - - TRBJ1-1
CASSRRTGNDNEQFF TGTGCCAGCAGCCGCCGGACAGGCAATGACAATGAGCAGTTCTTC TRBV11-3 - TRBD1 TRBJ2-1
CASSLVVSGGYEQYF TGTGCCAGCAGCTTAGTGGTCAGTGGGGGGTACGAGCAGTACTTC TRBV7-9 - - TRBJ2-7
CASKPPSGSYGYTF TGTGCCAGCAAACCACCATCGGGAAGCTATGGCTACACCTTC TRBV7-2 - - TRBJ1-2
CASRAFYGYTF TGTGCCAGCAGGGCCTTCTATGGCTACACCTTC TRBV2 - - TRBJ1-2
CASSLDGLADTQYF TGTGCCAGCAGCTTAGATGGATTAGCGGATACGCAGTATTTT TRBV7-2 - - TRBJ2-3
CASSVSGTDTQYF TGTGCCAGCAGCGTCTCGGGGACAGATACGCAGTATTTT TRBV9 - - TRBJ2-3
CASSLELAGGNSYNEQFF TGTGCCAGCAGCTTGGAACTAGCGGGAGGGAACTCCTACAATGAGCAGTTCTTC TRBV5-4 - TRBD2 TRBJ2-1
CASIDFSLNQPQHF TGCGCCAGCATTGACTTTAGCCTAAATCAGCCCCAGCATTTT TRBV10-1 - - TRBJ1-5
CASSLFLGGSTEAFF TGTGCCAGCAGTTTGTTCCTCGGGGGTAGTACTGAAGCTTTCTTT TRBV28 once - TRBJ1-1
CASSRPDRGNTEAFF TGTGCCAGCAGCCGCCCGGACAGGGGGAACACTGAAGCTTTCTTT TRBV28 - TRBD1 TRBJ1-1
CASSPGLAGTNTGELFF TGCGCCAGCAGCCCTGGACTAGCGGGAACGAACACCGGGGAGCTGTTTTTT TRBV5-1 - TRBD2 TRBJ2-2
CASTSIGLNTEAFF TGTGCCAGCACCAGTATAGGCCTAAACACTGAAGCTTTCTTT TRBV28 - - TRBJ1-1
CASSVGQNNEQFF TGTGCCAGCAGTGTTGGACAGAACAATGAGCAGTTCTTC TRBV6-4 - - TRBJ2-1
CASRPFPSPDTQYF TGTGCCAGCAGGCCCTTTCCGTCTCCAGATACGCAGTATTTT TRBV27 - - TRBJ2-3
CSVDKGRGGNTIYF TGCAGCGTTGATAAGGGACGGGGAGGAAACACCATATATTTT TRBV29-1 - - TRBJ1-3
CASSLSLEKLFF TGTGCCAGCAGTCTAAGTTTGGAAAAACTGTTTTTT TRBV28 - - TRBJ1-4
CASSPLTGNTIYF TGCGCCAGCAGCCCACTCACTGGAAACACCATATATTTT TRBV5-1 - - TRBJ1-3
CASSIEGGPPYGYTF TGTGCCAGTAGTATAGAAGGGGGTCCTCCCTATGGCTACACCTTC TRBV19 many - TRBJ1-2
CAWSIPWGTGELFF TGTGCCTGGAGTATACCCTGGGGGACCGGGGAGCTGTTTTTT TRBV30 - - TRBJ2-2
CASSVGDPTHTGELFF TGTGCCAGCAGCGTAGGTGACCCCACACACACCGGGGAGCTGTTTTTT TRBV9 once - TRBJ2-2
CASSLSSAQETQYF TGCGCCAGCAGCTTATCAAGCGCGCAAGAGACCCAGTACTTC TRBV5-1 - - TRBJ2-5
CASRVQDTGYEQYF TGCGCCAGCAGGGTCCAGGACACCGGTTACGAGCAGTACTTC TRBV5-1 - - TRBJ2-7
CASSLQSSTDTQYF TGTGCCAGCAGCCTACAGTCTAGCACAGATACGCAGTATTTT TRBV7-9 - - TRBJ2-3
CASRGWTGEETQYF TGTGCCAGCAGAGGCTGGACAGGGGAAGAGACCCAGTACTTC TRBV6-1 - TRBD1 TRBJ2-5
CASSSGPTNTGELFF TGCGCCAGCAGCTCGGGACCAACGAACACCGGGGAGCTGTTTTTT TRBV5-1 - - TRBJ2-2
CASSPQGGSEWTEAFF TGTGCCAGCAGCCCCCAGGGGGGTTCTGAGTGGACTGAAGCTTTCTTT TRBV5-4 - TRBD1 TRBJ1-1
CASSLVPGELFF TGTGCCAGCAGCTTAGTTCCCGGGGAGCTGTTTTTT TRBV7-2 - - TRBJ2-2
CATRTSGNTGELFF TGTGCCACCCGGACTAGCGGGAACACCGGGGAGCTGTTTTTT TRBV10-3 once TRBD2 TRBJ2-2
CASSLAGPAGELFF TGTGCCAGCAGCTTAGCCGGGCCCGCCGGGGAGCTGTTTTTT TRBV11-3 - - TRBJ2-2
CAWIDRTGPYEQYF TGTGCCTGGATCGACCGGACCGGCCCCTACGAGCAGTACTTC TRBV30 - - TRBJ2-7
CAWSLRWNEQFF TGTGCCTGGAGTCTTCGGTGGAATGAGCAGTTCTTC TRBV30 - - TRBJ2-1
CASSPGQAEETQYF TGTGCCAGCAGCCCAGGACAGGCTGAAGAGACCCAGTACTTC TRBV14 once TRBD1 TRBJ2-5
CASTLRDSYNEQFF TGTGCCAGCACCCTCAGGGACTCCTACAATGAGCAGTTCTTC TRBV5-6 - - TRBJ2-1
CASSGVGLIYEQYF TGTGCCAGCAGTGGGGTGGGCTTAATCTACGAGCAGTACTTC TRBV5-6 once - TRBJ2-7
CASSQEDMGMNGGSPMNTEAFF TGTGCCAGCAGCCAAGAGGACATGGGCATGAACGGAGGATCCCCAATGAACACTGAAGCTTTCTTT TRBV14 - - TRBJ1-1
CASSRGGGGNQPQHF TGTGCCAGCAGTCGCGGGGGAGGGGGCAATCAGCCCCAGCATTTT TRBV28 - - TRBJ1-5
CATSRDLTPEYEQYF TGTGCCACCAGCAGAGATCTTACCCCAGAATACGAGCAGTACTTC TRBV15 - - TRBJ2-7
CASSVGRAETQYF TGTGCCAGCAGCGTAGGCAGGGCCGAGACCCAGTACTTC TRBV9 - - TRBJ2-5